These 21 T cell receptor beta chains share one sample of origin, sequenced in a study of response to subunit inactivated influenza vaccine. TCRdb used MiXCR to reprocess the RT-PCR reads, holding one entry per CDR3 protein. The repertoire holds about 520,000 distinct CDR3 sequences, with 25% as singletons. The sample here was CD4+ T cells sorted from PBMCs, taken approximately 5 days after vaccination. The receptor set was obtained from a man in his fifties who received an inactivated influenza vaccine.

This clonotype was counted ten times or more. The genes are TRBV5-1 and TRBJ2-5, with D uncertain. V was pared by 1 base and J by 5 bases, with 9 bases between. Germline lookup yields CDR1 SGHRS and CDR2 YFSETQ. The CDR3 sequence is 13 residues long. The chain's CDR3 is CASSLSTHETQYF. The CDR3 DNA follows: TGCGCCAGCAGCTTGAGTACCCACGAGACCCAGTACTTC.

This clonotype occurred a few times. The chain joins TRBV20-1 to TRBJ2-7; D is undetermined. V was shortened by 6 bases and J by 3 bases, with 15 bases between the two germline ends. The length of the CDR3 is 13 residues. The germline V gene encodes CDR1 DFQATT and CDR2 SNEGSKA (reference sequence). The DNA of the CDR3 is TGCAGTGCCACCCTTCCCCCTATCTACGAGCAGTACTTC. This encodes CSATLPPIYEQYF.

The sample holds a few counts of this clonotype. The chain employs TRBV6-1 and TRBJ2-2, with TRBD1 identical over 8 bases. This CDR3 has 13 amino acids. J lost 1 base, V lost 10 bases, and 2 bases had no gene match. Germline V gene sequence: CDR1 MNHNS, CDR2 SASEGT. The CDR3 loop is CATDRGNTGELFF. DNA of the CDR3: TGTGCCACCGACAGGGGGAACACCGGGGAGCTGTTTTTT.

The gene calls are TRBV5-1 and TRBJ2-5; D is undetermined. The CDR3 runs 14 residues. V dropped 1 base and J dropped 1 base, with 8 bases sitting between them. Germline-derived CDR1 and CDR2 are SGHRS and YFSETQ. The CDR3 nucleotides read TGCGCCAGCAGCTTGTCAGTTACCCAAGAGACCCAGTACTTC. Its translation is CASSLSVTQETQYF.

The table lists this clonotype with a few counts. The chain has TRBV18 and TRBJ1-1; D not certain. The CDR3 has 13 residues. Trimming left V 4 bases short and J 3 bases short, with 9 bases between. Germline V CDR1 and CDR2: KGHSH, LQKENI. The CDR3 DNA reads TGTGCCAGCTCACAATCACGAGACACTGAAGCTTTCTTT. Protein sequence: CASSQSRDTEAFF.

This clonotype has just a few counts. The J gene is TRBJ2-1, the V gene TRBV5-1; D is unresolved. V was cut by 0 bases and J by 5 bases, with 6 bases left in between. The germline CDR1 and CDR2 sequences are SGHRS and YFSETQ. The CDR3 is made up of 13 amino acids. CDR3 protein: CASSLVGHNEQFF. The CDR3 nucleotides are TGCGCCAGCAGCTTGGTTGGTCACAATGAGCAGTTCTTC.

The gene calls are TRBV6-2 or TRBV6-3 and TRBJ2-7; 8 bases map to TRBD1. This CDR3 contains 17 residues. Trimming took 2 bases from V and 4 from J; bases not matched to a gene: 13. Germline-derived CDR1 and CDR2 are MNHEY and SVGEGT. The CDR3 region has the DNA TGTGCCAGCAGTTACCCCCTTACCGGGACAGGCCTATACGAGCAGTACTTC. It encodes CASSYPLTGTGLYEQYF.

This clonotype occurred a few times. The chain combines TRBV24-1 with TRBJ2-3; TRBD1 agrees at 7 bases. The germline V gene has CDR1 KGHDR and CDR2 SFDVKD. CDR3 length: 17 residues. J was trimmed by 5 bases and V by 2 bases; bases with no gene match: 12. DNA of the CDR3: TGTGCCACCAGTGATTCCCCCGCGTGGGACAGTAGAGATACGCAGTATTTT. This sequence encodes CATSDSPAWDSRDTQYF.

The chain combines TRBV12-3 or TRBV12-4 with TRBJ1-1; no reliable D call. Deletions cut 4 bases from V and 11 bases from J, with 14 bases between. The CDR3 runs 12 residues. This CDR3 reads CASSSRSVRAFF. CDR3 DNA: TGTGCCAGCAGTTCTAGGTCCGTCAGGGCTTTCTTT.

This clonotype was counted a few times. The chain links TRBV5-1 to TRBJ2-2; 10 bases fit TRBD2. The ends lost 0 bases at V and 7 bases at J; junction bases unmatched: 0. This CDR3 is 14 amino acids long. Germline loops: CDR1 SGHRS, CDR2 YFSETQ. The CDR3 DNA reads as TGCGCCAGCAGCTTGGGGACTAGCGGCGGGGAGCTGTTTTTT. Amino acids: CASSLGTSGGELFF.

This clonotype came up a few times. The V call is TRBV6-5, the J call TRBJ2-7, with TRBD2 identical over 7 bases. Per the germline V gene, CDR1 is MNHEY and CDR2 is SVGAGI. J gave up 6 bases and V 7 bases, and 6 bases lay outside the gene matches. This CDR3 comprises 12 residues. The CDR3 sequence is CASNGGVGEQYF. The CDR3, as DNA: TGTGCCAGCAATGGGGGGGTTGGCGAGCAGTACTTC.

This clonotype was found a few times. In DNA form, the CDR3 reads TGTGCCAGCTCACCAATCCAAACCGGGGAGCTGTTTTTT. This encodes CASSPIQTGELFF. V usage is TRBV18 and J usage is TRBJ2-2; unclear D gene. Germline assignment: CDR1 KGHSH and CDR2 LQKENI. Trimming took off 2 bases at V and 5 bases at J, with 6 bases between the two ends. This CDR3 contains 13 residues.

V is TRBV28 and J is TRBJ1-2, with TRBD1 as a possible D gene (6 bases). V lost 6 bases, J lost 5 bases, and 10 bases lay in between. The germline CDR1 and CDR2 sequences are MDHEN and SYDVKM. This CDR3 comprises 12 residues. The CDR3 coding sequence is TGTGCCAGCAGAGAGGACAGATATGGCTACACCTTC. It codes for CASREDRYGYTF.

The chain employs TRBV12-3 or TRBV12-4 and TRBJ1-6; D perhaps matches TRBD1 (5 bases). The CDR3 spans 14 residues. The ends were cut back, 5 bases at V and 6 bases at J, with 11 bases in the middle. CDR3 region: CASSPSGGNSPLHF. The CDR3 coding sequence is TGTGCCAGCAGTCCCAGCGGGGGTAATTCACCCCTCCACTTT.

V is TRBV28 and J is TRBJ1-2, with D possibly matching TRBD1 (6 bases). The CDR3 loop spans 12 amino acids. Per the germline V gene, CDR1 is MDHEN and CDR2 is SYDVKM. V was pared by 5 bases and J by 4 bases, with 8 bases between. The CDR3 spells CASSTGTYGYTF. CDR3 nucleotides: TGTGCCAGCAGTACAGGGACCTATGGCTACACCTTC.

The rearrangement uses TRBV10-2 and TRBJ2-7; 7 nucleotides agree with TRBD1. Trimming at V came to 2 bases and at J to 0 bases, leaving 10 bases not matched to a gene. The germline V gene encodes CDR1 WSHSY and CDR2 SAAADI. The CDR3 loop spans 17 amino acids. The CDR3 bases are TGCGCCAGCAGTGAGATCGCAGGGGCAGGGGGCTCCTACGAGCAGTACTTC. Encoded protein: CASSEIAGAGGSYEQYF.

The genes are TRBV6-5 and TRBJ1-6, with TRBD1 as a possible D gene (5 bases). This CDR3 contains 15 residues. Germline CDR1 reads MNHEY; CDR2 reads SVGAGI. Between the trimmed V and J ends, which lost 2 bases and 9 bases, there was a span of 14 bases. CDR3 region: CASSYMRDGLSPLHF. The CDR3 region has the DNA TGTGCCAGCAGTTACATGCGGGACGGTCTTTCACCCCTCCACTTT.

The chain links TRBV6-5 to TRBJ2-7; 7 bases are a match to TRBD1. The ends lost 2 bases at V and 2 bases at J; junction bases unmatched: 3. Germline V gives CDR1 MNHEY, CDR2 SVGAGI. The CDR3 consists of 14 residues. The CDR3 sequence: CASSYLTGTYEQYF. DNA for the CDR3: TGTGCCAGCAGTTACCTGACAGGGACCTACGAGCAGTACTTC.

This clonotype has more than one count but fewer than ten. This sequence joins TRBV10-3 and TRBJ2-7; 7 nucleotides line up with TRBD1. The V and J ends lost 10 bases and 3 bases, in that order; junction bases with no gene match: 9. Germline lookup yields CDR1 ENHRY and CDR2 SYGVKD. The CDR3 is made up of 13 amino acids. CDR3 region: CATHGTDLYEQYF. In DNA form, the CDR3 reads TGTGCCACCCACGGGACAGACCTCTACGAGCAGTACTTC.

J is TRBJ2-1 and V is TRBV20-1; 9 bases fit TRBD1. The germline V gene has CDR1 DFQATT and CDR2 SNEGSKA (reference sequence). This CDR3 contains 15 residues. V gave up 7 bases and J gave up 4 bases; unmatched junction bases: 11. The CDR3 nucleotides are TGCAGTGGGCATTCGGGACAGGGCCAATACAATGAGCAGTTCTTC. This codes for CSGHSGQGQYNEQFF.

In this sample, this clonotype turned up a few times. The chain employs TRBV11-2 and TRBJ2-3, with TRBD2 matching 12 bases. CDR1 and CDR2 from the germline V gene are SGHAT and FQNNGV. The CDR3 consists of 19 residues. The ends lost 0 bases at V and 0 bases at J; junction bases unmatched: 7. CDR3 DNA: TGTGCCAGCAGCTTAGATTCAGGACTAGCGGGGCCCAGCACAGATACGCAGTATTTT. Translating gives CASSLDSGLAGPSTDTQYF.